The 27 T cell receptor beta chains given below trace back to one sample, sequenced in a study of early T cells in non-severe SARS-CoV-2 infection. TCRdb recomputed calls from the 5' RACE reads with MiXCR, one row per CDR3 protein. The table has 40,000 or so distinct CDR3 sequences, 11% seen once. Sample: whole blood. The receptor source for this set is an adult who was a healthcare worker with PCR-confirmed SARS-CoV-2 infection or an uninfected control (not recorded which).

This clonotype was picked up many times. The chain is built from TRBV4-2 and TRBJ2-3; 11 bases agree with TRBD2. The CDR3 length is 17 residues. The germline V gene encodes CDR1 LGHNA and CDR2 YNFKEQ. After removal of 4 bases from V and 3 bases from J, the junction contained 9 bases not matched to a gene. CDR3 in DNA: TGTGCCAGCAGCCGCCCCGGACTAGCGGGTGGGACAGATACGCAGTATTTT. Protein: CASSRPGLAGGTDTQYF.

As for this clonotype: A read error is possible here, since a much larger clone lies one base away. This sequence joins TRBV2 and TRBJ2-2; 9 nucleotides align to TRBD2. This CDR3 has 16 amino acids. The germline gives CDR1 SNHLY, CDR2 FYNNEI. The chain's CDR3 is CASSETASGNAGELFF. CDR3 in DNA: TGTGCCAGCAGTGAAACGGCTAGCGGGAACGCCGGGGAGCTGTTTTTT. The full variable domain, rest sourced from reference TRBV2 and TRBJ2-2, is EPEVTQTPSHQVTQMGQEVILRCVPISNHLYFYWYRQILGQKVEFLVSFYNNEISEKSEIFDDQFSVERPDGSNFTLKIRSTKLEDSAMYFCASSETASGNAGELFFGEGSRLTVL.

The chain carries TRBV5-8 and TRBJ2-4; D possibly corresponds to TRBD2 (5 bases). Germline CDR1 SGHTS, CDR2 YDEGEE. This CDR3 comprises 14 residues. V was trimmed by 5 bases and J by 2 bases, leaving 11 bases between them. This CDR3 is CASSYTGTKNIQYF. CDR3 coding DNA: TGTGCCAGCAGTTATACGGGGACCAAAAACATTCAGTACTTC.

This clonotype was seen ten or more times. The chain employs TRBV29-1 and TRBJ2-2; D unclear. The CDR3 covers 14 residues. With 5 bases removed from V and 6 bases from J, the gap between germline ends came to 16 bases. Germline values: CDR1 SQVTM, CDR2 ANQGSEA. The CDR3 is CSVWGLEAAGELFF. The CDR3 DNA is TGCAGCGTTTGGGGATTAGAGGCGGCCGGGGAGCTGTTTTTT.

In this sample, this clonotype turned up a few times. The J gene is TRBJ1-2, the V gene TRBV29-1, with 7 positions matching TRBD1. The CDR3 has 11 amino acids. J was trimmed by 6 bases and V by 6 bases; bases with no gene match: 4. From germline, CDR1 is SQVTM and CDR2 ANQGSEA. CDR3 protein: CSVGTVDGYTF. CDR3 coding DNA: TGCAGCGTAGGGACAGTGGATGGCTACACCTTC.

Relative to its sample, this clonotype is medium-sized (0.01 to 0.1%). This chain links TRBV12-3 or TRBV12-4 with TRBJ2-7; 8 positions match TRBD2. CDR3 length equals 13 residues. V gave up 6 bases and J gave up 4 bases; unmatched junction bases: 5. The CDR3 nucleotides are TGTGCCAGCAGCTTATCGGGGGGGTACGAGCAGTACTTC. As protein: CASSLSGGYEQYF.

This clonotype has a count of ten or more. J is TRBJ2-1 and V is TRBV10-3; D not resolved. V lost 3 bases and J lost 13, with 10 bases in between. Germline lookup yields CDR1 ENHRY and CDR2 SYGVKD. CDR3 length: 11 residues. This CDR3 reads CAISDIETQFF. The CDR3, as DNA: TGTGCCATCAGTGATATTGAGACCCAGTTCTTC.

This clonotype was observed a handful of times. The chain couples TRBV29-1 to TRBJ2-7, with D possibly matching TRBD1 (6 bases). The CDR3 is 12 amino acids. Germline V lookup: CDR1 SQVTM, CDR2 ANQGSEA. Trimming shortened V by 6 bases and J by 0 bases, and 9 bases separated the two germline ends. CDR3 DNA sequence: TGCAGCGTCCGGGACACCTCCTACGAGCAGTACTTC. It translates to CSVRDTSYEQYF.

The chain is built from TRBV10-3 and TRBJ1-5; 7 nucleotides line up with TRBD1. CDR1 is ENHRY, CDR2 SYGVKD, per germline. V lost 9 bases and J lost 1; bases outside the gene matches: 3. The CDR3 consists of 13 residues. This CDR3 is CAIGQESNQPQHF. Here the CDR3 DNA reads TGTGCCATTGGACAGGAGAGCAATCAGCCCCAGCATTTT.

This clonotype appeared many times. The chain employs TRBV19 and TRBJ2-4; D is possibly TRBD1 (6 bases). The V gene lost 11 bases and the J gene lost 2 bases, with 16 bases spanning the gap. The germline CDR1 and CDR2 sequences are LNHDA and SQIVND (reference sequence). The CDR3 is made up of 14 amino acids. CDR3 protein: CASNRDLTKNIQYF. The CDR3 DNA sequence: TGTGCCTCCAACAGGGATTTGACCAAAAACATTCAGTACTTC.

The chain couples TRBV9 to TRBJ1-2; D gene unclear. The CDR3 contains 12 residues. Looked up from germline, CDR1 is SGDLS and CDR2 is YYNGEE. V lost 0 bases and J lost 6, with 6 bases in between. The CDR3 DNA reads TGTGCCAGCAGCGTAGGGAAGGATGGCTACACCTTC. Residues: CASSVGKDGYTF.

This clonotype was recorded at least ten times. The gene calls are TRBV4-1 and TRBJ2-3; 13 nucleotides line up with TRBD2. Germline-derived CDR1 and CDR2 are MGHRA and YSYEKL. The CDR3 length is 20 residues. V dropped 3 bases and J dropped 4; count of bases not matched to a gene: 16. The CDR3, as DNA: TGCGCCAGCAGCCACGGTGGACTAGCGGGAGTTTCCTTTAGGTCAGATACGCAGTATTTT. Translating gives CASSHGGLAGVSFRSDTQYF.

This clonotype was counted a few times. CDR3 coding DNA: TGTGCCAGCAGCTTATTAGCGGGAGGGCCACCTAGCACAGATACGCAGTATTTT. As protein: CASSLLAGGPPSTDTQYF. The chain combines TRBV7-2 with TRBJ2-3; 11 bases agree with TRBD2. The CDR3 has 18 amino acids. CDR1 is SGHTA and CDR2 is FQGNSA in the germline V gene. V dropped 2 bases and J dropped 0; count of bases not matched to a gene: 7.

This clonotype came up many times. The rearrangement uses TRBV11-2 and TRBJ2-7; no clear D. CDR1 and CDR2 (germline): SGHAT, FQNNGV. The CDR3 totals 13 residues. Trimming removed 0 bases from V and 6 bases from J, with 9 bases in between. The CDR3 protein is CASSLDPGPEQYF. The CDR3 DNA follows: TGTGCCAGCAGCTTAGATCCCGGGCCCGAGCAGTACTTC.

This clonotype was picked up many times. V is TRBV27 and J is TRBJ2-4; 10 positions match TRBD2. The CDR3 totals 18 residues. The ends lost 0 bases at V and 3 bases at J; junction bases unmatched: 8. Germline V gives CDR1 MNHEY, CDR2 SMNVEV (reference sequence). CDR3 sequence reads: CASSLSVAGGDVKNIQYF. DNA of the CDR3: TGTGCCAGCAGTTTATCCGTAGCGGGAGGCGATGTCAAAAACATTCAGTACTTC.

This clonotype has a count of ten or more. V is TRBV27 and J is TRBJ2-3; D unclear. The CDR3 length is 11 residues. The ends were cut back, 5 bases at V and 7 bases at J, with 7 bases in the middle. CDR1 is MNHEY, CDR2 SMNVEV, per germline (reference sequence). In DNA form, the CDR3 reads TGTGCCAGCAGTCCTCTGCATACGCAGTATTTT. This encodes CASSPLHTQYF.

There are many counts of this clonotype. The CDR3 loop reads CASSLVTARAGSYNEQFF. CDR3 coding DNA: TGCGCCAGCAGCTTGGTTACGGCCCGAGCGGGGTCCTACAATGAGCAGTTCTTC. The gene calls are TRBV5-1 and TRBJ2-1, with TRBD2 matching over 7 bases. Germline CDR1 is SGHRS and CDR2 is YFSETQ. The trim removed 0 bases at V and 1 base at J, leaving 10 bases unmatched. This CDR3 has 18 amino acids.

In this sample, this clonotype turned up many times. The V and J genes are TRBV19 and TRBJ2-7; TRBD2 might be the D (5 bases). The CDR3 is made up of 13 amino acids. Germline loops: CDR1 LNHDA, CDR2 SQIVND (reference sequence). Trimming left V 7 bases short and J 1 base short, with 11 bases between. CDR3 residues: CASNPPGSYEQYF. Here the CDR3 DNA reads TGTGCCAGTAATCCCCCGGGATCCTACGAGCAGTACTTC.

The chain joins TRBV6-5 to TRBJ2-7; a weak D match, TRBD1 (5 bases). V lost 4 bases and J lost 7, with 20 bases in between. Germline V gene data show CDR1 as MNHEY and CDR2 as SVGAGI. The length of the CDR3 is 15 residues. DNA for the CDR3: TGTGCCAGCAGTTCACACCAGGGAACGAGAGGAGAGCAGTACTTC. Its protein is CASSSHQGTRGEQYF.

The gene calls are TRBV12-3 or TRBV12-4 and TRBJ2-4; TRBD1 is a possible D gene (6 bases). There are 14 residues in the CDR3. V lost 1 base, J lost 4 bases, and 8 bases lay in between. CDR3 sequence reads: CASSLGTDKNIQYF. As DNA, the CDR3 is TGTGCCAGCAGTTTAGGGACAGATAAAAACATTCAGTACTTC.

This clonotype was detected ten times or more. The rearrangement joins TRBV28 to TRBJ2-7; 11 bases map to TRBD2. J gave up 4 bases and V 5 bases, and 4 bases lay outside the gene matches. Per the germline V gene, CDR1 is MDHEN and CDR2 is SYDVKM. The CDR3 is 14 amino acids. CDR3 sequence reads: CASSRTSGPYEQYF. CDR3 sequence (DNA): TGTGCCAGCAGTCGGACTAGCGGGCCGTACGAGCAGTACTTC.

This clonotype was detected many times. This chain uses TRBV5-1 with TRBJ2-1; TRBD2 matches at 10 bases. This CDR3 is 11 amino acids long. From germline, CDR1 is SGHRS and CDR2 YFSETQ. V dropped 6 bases and J dropped 14; count of bases not matched to a gene: 5. The CDR3 loop is CASTGTSEKFF. The CDR3 DNA follows: TGCGCCAGCACCGGGACTAGCGAGAAGTTCTTC. Full variable domain (rest looked up from reference TRBV5-1 and TRBJ2-1): KAGVTQTPRYLIKTRGQQVTLSCSPISGHRSVSWYQQTPGQGLQFLFEYFSETQRNKGNFPGRFSGRQFSNSRSEMNVSTLELGDSALYLCASTGTSEKFFGPGTRLTVL.

The V gene is TRBV2, the J gene TRBJ1-6; the match to TRBD1 covers 7 bases. This CDR3 has 16 residues. Germline V CDR1 and CDR2: SNHLY, FYNNEI. Unmatched junction bases numbered 10, after V lost 6 bases and J lost 5 bases. CDR3 sequence (DNA): TGTGCCAGCAGGTCAGACAGGGCCCGAGATAATTCACCCCTCCACTTT. It codes for CASRSDRARDNSPLHF.

This clonotype was picked up a small number of times. The chain joins TRBV3-1 to TRBJ2-7; no reliable D call. Germline CDR1 LGHDT, CDR2 YNNKEL (reference sequence). The CDR3 is 14 residues long. V was trimmed by 0 bases and J by 6 bases, leaving 12 bases between them. CDR3 loop: CASSQELTGSEQYF. The CDR3 region has the DNA TGTGCCAGCAGCCAAGAGCTAACGGGCTCCGAGCAGTACTTC.

V and J are TRBV6-6 and TRBJ1-2; a weak D match, TRBD1 (5 bases). Germline V gene sequence: CDR1 MNHNY, CDR2 SVGAGI (reference sequence). This CDR3 has 16 residues. V lost 5 bases and J lost 4, with 20 bases in between. The chain's CDR3 is CASSTTSLGLRYGYTF. In nucleotides, the CDR3 is TGTGCCAGCAGTACTACTAGTCTGGGGCTGCGCTATGGCTACACCTTC.

This clonotype was seen repeatedly, ten times or more. V is TRBV9 and J is TRBJ2-3; 8 bases fit TRBD2. The CDR3 is 15 residues long. Germline V lookup: CDR1 SGDLS, CDR2 YYNGEE. J lost 0 bases, V lost 2 bases, and 2 bases had no gene match. The CDR3 region has the DNA TGTGCCAGCAGCGTTAGCGGGGTTAGCACAGATACGCAGTATTTT. This codes for CASSVSGVSTDTQYF.

This clonotype was seen a few times. The chain couples TRBV6-5 to TRBJ2-7, with D unresolved. The CDR3 has 15 amino acids. The V end lost 2 bases, the J end lost 0 bases, and 11 bases lay between the germline ends. The germline V gene has CDR1 MNHEY and CDR2 SVGAGI. CDR3 in amino acids: CASSYTGPFSYEQYF. The CDR3, as DNA: TGTGCCAGCAGTTACACCGGGCCTTTCTCCTACGAGCAGTACTTC.